Each of the 10 T cell receptor beta chains below was sequenced from the same sample in a study of blood T cell repertoires in COVID-19. Generated by immunoSEQ multiplex PCR, the TCRdb table keeps only in-frame clones and is missing some. Of 65,000 to 75,000 clones in the sample, approximately 83% were seen once. Material for sequencing was peripheral blood. All receptors come from a man older than 75 with acute or convalescent COVID-19.

The chain couples TRBV28 to TRBJ2-7; D is undetermined. The CDR3 consists of 11 residues. The germline V gene has CDR1 MDHEN and CDR2 SYDVKM. Trimming left V 5 bases short and J 4 bases short, with 6 bases between. The CDR3: CASSLLYEQYF. CDR3 in DNA: TGTGCCAGCAGTCTGTTGTACGAGCAGTACTTC.

The chain recombines TRBV7-9 with TRBJ2-5; TRBD1 might be the D (6 bases). CDR1 SEHNR and CDR2 FQNEAQ come from the germline V gene (reference sequence). V was trimmed by 4 bases and J by 6 bases, leaving 12 bases between them. This CDR3 contains 13 residues. In DNA, the CDR3 is TGTGCCAGCAGCTCAGAAGGGGGACAGACCCAGTACTTC. This codes for CASSSEGGQTQYF.

This chain connects TRBV21-1 to TRBJ1-5; the D call of TRBD1 is as the table states it, not checked on the DNA. TRBV21-1 corresponds to a pseudogene. The CDR3 is 17 amino acids. This CDR3 is CASSKVIRDSLNQPQHF. CDR3 DNA sequence: TGTGCCAGCAGCAAGGTGATCCGGGACAGTCTCAATCAGCCCCAGCATTTT.

This chain joins TRBV20-1 and TRBJ2-5; D remains unclear. The CDR3 totals 11 residues. Germline V gene lookup returns CDR1 DFQATT and CDR2 SNEGSKA (reference sequence). V dropped 3 bases and J dropped 5 bases, with 7 bases sitting between them. CDR3 DNA sequence: TGCAGTGCTAGTGTCAGGGAGACCCAGTACTTC. Encoded protein: CSASVRETQYF.

In this sample, this clone turned up a few times. This sequence joins TRBV6-2 or TRBV6-3 and TRBJ2-3; 10 bases map to TRBD2. Germline V CDR1 and CDR2: MNHEY, SVGEGT. J lost 2 bases, V lost 4 bases, and 9 bases had no gene match. This CDR3 contains 17 residues. CDR3 amino acids: CASSSDTSGMLTDTQYF. CDR3 in DNA: TGTGCCAGCAGTTCAGATACTAGCGGGATGCTCACAGATACGCAGTATTTT.

This clone was counted a single time. V and J are TRBV24-1 and TRBJ1-4; the match to TRBD1 covers 8 bases. Germline CDR1 KGHDR, CDR2 SFDVKD. Losses at the gene ends were 9 bases for V and 8 bases for J; bases not matched to a gene: 7. The CDR3 is made up of 13 amino acids. CDR3 nucleotide sequence: TGTGCCACCGCAGCAGGGGGCGGAGAAAAACTGTTTTTT. Protein sequence: CATAAGGGEKLFF.

This clone was counted a single time. This chain connects TRBV3-1 (or the pseudogene TRBV3-2) to TRBJ2-3; perhaps TRBD2 as D (6 bases). Germline CDR1 LGHDT, CDR2 YNNKEL (reference sequence). V was shortened by 4 bases and J by 6 bases, with 20 bases between the two germline ends. This CDR3 has 16 amino acids. The DNA of the CDR3 is TGTGCCAGCAGCCCTCAGGGACGGGAGAGACGGGATACGCAGTATTTT. Its protein product is CASSPQGRERRDTQYF.

The rearrangement links TRBV28 to TRBJ1-3, with D unclear. Trimming shortened V by 2 bases and J by 4 bases, and 9 bases separated the two germline ends. Germline V gene sequence: CDR1 MDHEN, CDR2 SYDVKM. The CDR3 sequence is 14 residues long. CDR3 coding DNA: TGTGCCAGCAGTTTAGTAACAGCCGGAAACACCATATATTTT. Translation: CASSLVTAGNTIYF.

This clone was observed once. This chain joins TRBV19 and TRBJ1-1, with 8 bases lining up with TRBD1. The germline gives CDR1 LNHDA, CDR2 SQIVND (reference sequence). There are 14 residues in the CDR3. V lost 6 bases to trimming and J lost 5 bases; unmatched junction nucleotides: 8. The CDR3 DNA follows: TGTGCCAGTAGGGTAACAGGGGGGGCGACTGAAGCTTTCTTT. This encodes CASRVTGGATEAFF.

This chain joins TRBV7-2 and TRBJ2-3; D unresolved. The V gene's germline CDR1 is SGHTA and CDR2 FQGNSA. V lost 3 bases and J lost 0, with 7 bases in between. CDR3 length: 14 residues. The CDR3, as DNA: TGTGCCAGCAGCTTCCGCGGAAGCACAGATACGCAGTATTTT. Amino acid sequence: CASSFRGSTDTQYF.